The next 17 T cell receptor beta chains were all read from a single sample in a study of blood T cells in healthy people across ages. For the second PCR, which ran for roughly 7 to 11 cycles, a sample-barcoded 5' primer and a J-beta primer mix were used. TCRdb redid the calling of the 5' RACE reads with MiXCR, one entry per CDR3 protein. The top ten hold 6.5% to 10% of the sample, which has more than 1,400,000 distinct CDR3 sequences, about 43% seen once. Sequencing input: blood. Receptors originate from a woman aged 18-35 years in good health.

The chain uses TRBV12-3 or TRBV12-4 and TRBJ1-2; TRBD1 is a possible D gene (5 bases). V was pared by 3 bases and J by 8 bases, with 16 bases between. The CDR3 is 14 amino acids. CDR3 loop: CASSFEGLTMGYTF. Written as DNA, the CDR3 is TGTGCCAGCAGTTTCGAGGGACTGACTATGGGCTACACCTTC.

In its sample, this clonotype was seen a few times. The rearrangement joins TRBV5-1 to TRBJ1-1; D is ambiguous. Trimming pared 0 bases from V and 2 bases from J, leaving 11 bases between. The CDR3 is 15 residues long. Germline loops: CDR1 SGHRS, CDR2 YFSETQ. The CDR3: CASSLGSGANTEAFF. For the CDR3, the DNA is TGCGCCAGCAGCTTGGGATCTGGAGCTAACACTGAAGCTTTCTTT. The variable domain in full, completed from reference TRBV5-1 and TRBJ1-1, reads KAGVTQTPRYLIKTRGQQVTLSCSPISGHRSVSWYQQTPGQGLQFLFEYFSETQRNKGNFPGRFSGRQFSNSRSEMNVSTLELGDSALYLCASSLGSGANTEAFFGQGTRLTVV.

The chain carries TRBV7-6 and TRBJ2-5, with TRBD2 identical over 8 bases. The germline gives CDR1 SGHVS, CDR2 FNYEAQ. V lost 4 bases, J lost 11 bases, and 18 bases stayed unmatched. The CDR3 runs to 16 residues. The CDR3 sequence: CASSSNGGDPSGEQYF. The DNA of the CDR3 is TGTGCCAGCAGCTCCAACGGGGGGGACCCTTCGGGTGAGCAGTACTTC.

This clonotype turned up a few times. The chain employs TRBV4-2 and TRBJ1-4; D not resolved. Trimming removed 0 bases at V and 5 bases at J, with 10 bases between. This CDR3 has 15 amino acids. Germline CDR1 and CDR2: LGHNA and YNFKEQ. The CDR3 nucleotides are TGTGCCAGCAGCCAAGATCGATGGGTAAATGAAAAACTGTTTTTT. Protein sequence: CASSQDRWVNEKLFF.

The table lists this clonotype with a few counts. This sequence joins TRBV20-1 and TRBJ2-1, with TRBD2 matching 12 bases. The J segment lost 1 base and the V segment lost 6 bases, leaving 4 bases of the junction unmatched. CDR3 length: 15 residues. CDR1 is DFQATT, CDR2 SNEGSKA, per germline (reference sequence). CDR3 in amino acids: CSARLAGVSYNEQFF. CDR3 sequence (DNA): TGCAGTGCAAGACTAGCGGGGGTTTCCTACAATGAGCAGTTCTTC.

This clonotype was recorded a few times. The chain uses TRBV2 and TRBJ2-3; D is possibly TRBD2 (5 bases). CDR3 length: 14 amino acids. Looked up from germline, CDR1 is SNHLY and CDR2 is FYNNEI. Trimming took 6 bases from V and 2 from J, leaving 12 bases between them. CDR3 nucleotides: TGTGCCAGCAGGGACTTTTCCTTCACAGATACGCAGTATTTT. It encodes CASRDFSFTDTQYF.

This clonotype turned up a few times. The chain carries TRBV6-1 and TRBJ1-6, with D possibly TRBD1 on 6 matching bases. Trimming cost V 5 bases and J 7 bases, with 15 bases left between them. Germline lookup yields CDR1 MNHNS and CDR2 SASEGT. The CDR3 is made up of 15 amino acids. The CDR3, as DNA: TGTGCCAGCAGTTCCGGTACAGGGTCAAATTCACCCCTCCACTTT. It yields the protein CASSSGTGSNSPLHF.

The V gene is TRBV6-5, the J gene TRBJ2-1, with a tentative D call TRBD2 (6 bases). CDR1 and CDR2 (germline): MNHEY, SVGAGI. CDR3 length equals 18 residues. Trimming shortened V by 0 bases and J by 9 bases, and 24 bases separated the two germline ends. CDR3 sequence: CASSYSLRGAGPSREQFF. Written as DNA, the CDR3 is TGTGCCAGCAGTTACTCGCTCCGGGGAGCGGGCCCATCTCGTGAGCAGTTCTTC.

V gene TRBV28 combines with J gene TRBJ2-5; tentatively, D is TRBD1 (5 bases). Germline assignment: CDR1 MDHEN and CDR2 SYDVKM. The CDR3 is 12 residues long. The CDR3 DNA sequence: TGTGCTAGTAAAGGGGATCCTAATGAGCAGTACTTC. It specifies CASKGDPNEQYF.

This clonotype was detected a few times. CDR3 residues: CASSLNPAQTDTQYF. In nucleotides, the CDR3 is TGTGCCAGCAGTTTAAATCCTGCTCAGACAGATACGCAGTATTTT. V usage is TRBV27 and J usage is TRBJ2-3; D is ambiguous. V lost 2 bases to trimming and J lost 3 bases, with 12 bases between them. Germline V gene lookup returns CDR1 MNHEY and CDR2 SMNVEV (reference sequence). There are 15 residues in the CDR3.

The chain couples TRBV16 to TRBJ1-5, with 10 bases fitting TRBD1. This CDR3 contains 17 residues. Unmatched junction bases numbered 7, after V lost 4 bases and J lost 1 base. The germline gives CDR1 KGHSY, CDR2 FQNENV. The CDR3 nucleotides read TGTGCCAGCAGCCGCGGGACAGGGGATATGAGCAATCAGCCCCAGCATTTT. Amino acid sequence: CASSRGTGDMSNQPQHF. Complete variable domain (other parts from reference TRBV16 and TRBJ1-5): GEEVAQTPKHLVRGEGQKAKLYCAPIKGHSYVFWYQQVLKNEFKFLISFQNENVFDETGMPKERFSAKCLPNSPCSLEIQATKLEDSAVYFCASSRGTGDMSNQPQHFGDGTRLSIL.

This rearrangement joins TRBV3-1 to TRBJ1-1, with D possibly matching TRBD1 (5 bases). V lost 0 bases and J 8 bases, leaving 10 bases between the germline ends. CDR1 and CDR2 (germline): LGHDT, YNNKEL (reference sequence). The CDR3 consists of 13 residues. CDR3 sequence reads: CASSQDHRTEAFF. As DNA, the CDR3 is TGTGCCAGCAGCCAAGATCATAGGACAGAAGCTTTCTTT.

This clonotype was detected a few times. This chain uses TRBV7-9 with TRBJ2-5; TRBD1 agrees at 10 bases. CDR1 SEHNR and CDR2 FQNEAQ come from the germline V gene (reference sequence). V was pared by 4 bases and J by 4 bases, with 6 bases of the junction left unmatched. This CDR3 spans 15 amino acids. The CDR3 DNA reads TGTGCCAGCAGCTCCGGGACAGGGGTAGGAGAGACCCAGTACTTC. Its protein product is CASSSGTGVGETQYF. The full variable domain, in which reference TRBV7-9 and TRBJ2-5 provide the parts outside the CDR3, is DTGVSQNPRHKITKRGQNVTFRCDPISEHNRLYWYRQTLGQGPEFLTYFQNEAQLEKSRLLSDRFSAERPKGSFSTLEIQRTEQGDSAMYLCASSSGTGVGETQYFGPGTRLLVL.

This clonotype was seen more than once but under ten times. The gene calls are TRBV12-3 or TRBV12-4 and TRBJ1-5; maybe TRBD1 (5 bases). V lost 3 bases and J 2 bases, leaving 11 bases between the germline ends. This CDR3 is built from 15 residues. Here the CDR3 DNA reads TGTGCCAGCAGTTTCCAGGGCAGCGGCAATCAGCCCCAGCATTTT. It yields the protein CASSFQGSGNQPQHF.

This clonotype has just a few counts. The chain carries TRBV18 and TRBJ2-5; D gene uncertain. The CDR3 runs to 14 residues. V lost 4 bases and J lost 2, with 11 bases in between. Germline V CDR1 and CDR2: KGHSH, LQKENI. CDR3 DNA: TGTGCCAGCTCACAAACCGCAGGACAAGAGACCCAGTACTTC. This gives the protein CASSQTAGQETQYF.

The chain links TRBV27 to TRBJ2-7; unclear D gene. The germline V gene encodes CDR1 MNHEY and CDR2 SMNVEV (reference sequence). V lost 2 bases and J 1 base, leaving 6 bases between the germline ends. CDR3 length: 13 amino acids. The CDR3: CASSLKYSYEQYF. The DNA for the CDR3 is TGTGCCAGCAGTTTAAAATATTCCTACGAGCAGTACTTC.

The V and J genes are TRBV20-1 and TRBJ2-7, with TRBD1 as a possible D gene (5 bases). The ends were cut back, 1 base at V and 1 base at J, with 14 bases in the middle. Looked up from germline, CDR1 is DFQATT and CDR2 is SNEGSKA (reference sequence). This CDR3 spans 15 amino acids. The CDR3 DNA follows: TGCAGTGCTAGAGTATCAGGGTTACCTTCCTACGAGCAGTACTTC. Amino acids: CSARVSGLPSYEQYF.